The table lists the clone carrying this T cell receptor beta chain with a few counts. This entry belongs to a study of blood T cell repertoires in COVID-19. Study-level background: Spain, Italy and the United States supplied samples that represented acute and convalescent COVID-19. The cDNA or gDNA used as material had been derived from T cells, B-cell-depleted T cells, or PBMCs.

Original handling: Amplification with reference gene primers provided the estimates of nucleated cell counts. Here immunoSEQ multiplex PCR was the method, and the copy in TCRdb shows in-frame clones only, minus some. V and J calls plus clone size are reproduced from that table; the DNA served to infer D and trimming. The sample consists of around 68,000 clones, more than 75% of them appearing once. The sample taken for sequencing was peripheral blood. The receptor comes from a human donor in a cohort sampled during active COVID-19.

The CDR3 nucleotides are TGCGCCAGCAGCTTGGGATATGGCCGTCTGGTGGATGGCTACACCTTC. Translating it yields CASSLGYGRLVDGYTF. The J gene is TRBJ1-2, the V gene TRBV5-1; no firm D call. From germline, CDR1 is SGHRS and CDR2 YFSETQ. The CDR3 has 16 amino acids. Between the trimmed V and J ends, which lost 0 bases and 6 bases, there was a span of 18 bases.